These T cell receptor beta chains were read from a single sample in a study of T cells in Graves' hyperthyroidism and ophthalmopathy. TCRdb fed the multiplex PCR reads into MiXCR, producing one record per CDR3 protein. The sample lists over 450,000 distinct CDR3 sequences; under 20% were seen once. Sequenced sample: blood. The receptors come from a woman aged 18-29 years with Graves' ophthalmopathy. Each CDR3 is given with its conserved first and last residue. The D gene is left open where the match is weak. Some rows have no size entry. The others give once, few or many, or a class for an expanded clone.

V	J	size	D	DNA	CDR3
TRBV9	TRBJ1-1	many	.	TGTGCCAGCAGCGTAGGACAGGCGAACACTGAAGCTTTCTTT	CASSVGQANTEAFF
TRBV2	TRBJ2-1	many	.	TGTGCCAGGACCAAGGAAGGGGGTGAGCAGTTCTTC	CARTKEGGEQFF
TRBV7-2	TRBJ1-2	many	.	TGTGCCAGCAGCCGCCTGGGGGCGGGGGATCGTGGCTACACCTTC	CASSRLGAGDRGYTF
TRBV28	TRBJ2-7	many	.	TGTGCCAGCAGTCCTACCGGACAGACCTACGAGCAGTACTTC	CASSPTGQTYEQYF
TRBV5-6	TRBJ2-3	.	TRBD1	TGTGCCAGCAGCTCAGGGGACAGGCCAGATACGCAGTATTTT	CASSSGDRPDTQYF
TRBV20-1	TRBJ1-2	many	.	TGCAGTGCTAGCGCGGAGAACGACCCCTATGGCTACACCTTC	CSASAENDPYGYTF
TRBV7-9	TRBJ2-5	many	TRBD1	TGTGCCAGCAGCTTATTAGGGGGCATCGGGGAGACCCAGTACTTC	CASSLLGGIGETQYF
TRBV28	TRBJ2-5	.	TRBD2	TGTGCCAGCAGTTTTGGGGCGGGAGATTGGGAGACCCAGTACTTC	CASSFGAGDWETQYF
TRBV6-1	TRBJ1-1	.	TRBD1	TGTGCCAGCAGTGAAGCGTTAAGGGACAGGGAGTTTGCTTTCTTT	CASSEALRDREFAFF
TRBV7-2	TRBJ1-2	many	TRBD1	TGTGCCAGCAGCTTGGGACAGACTAACTATGGCTACACCTTC	CASSLGQTNYGYTF
TRBV7-9	TRBJ2-5	few	TRBD2	TGTGCCAGCAGCGACCACATTAGCGGGAGTGGGGCAGAGACCCAGTACTTC	CASSDHISGSGAETQYF
TRBV9	TRBJ1-1	many	TRBD1	TGTGCCAGCAGTCCGTCGGGACAGCCGAACACTGAAGCTTTCTTT	CASSPSGQPNTEAFF
TRBV5-1	TRBJ2-7	many	.	TGCGCCAGCAGCTTGGAAGGGATTAGGGTGAGCGAGCAGTACTTC	CASSLEGIRVSEQYF
TRBV2	TRBJ2-3	.	.	TGTGCCAGCAGTGAAAAAAGGACAGATACGCAGTATTTT	CASSEKRTDTQYF
TRBV30	TRBJ2-7	many	.	TGTGCCTGGAGTCGGACCTACGAGCAGTACTTC	CAWSRTYEQYF
TRBV18	TRBJ1-1	.	.	TGTGCCAGCTCACCAAGACACCACACTGAAGCTTTCTTT	CASSPRHHTEAFF
TRBV24-1	TRBJ1-1	many	.	TGTGCCACCAGTGATTCAGGGGCCGGGAACACTGAAGCTTTCTTT	CATSDSGAGNTEAFF
TRBV5-4	TRBJ2-2	few	.	TGTGCCAGCAGCTTGGCCGGGAGTATCCACACCGGGGAGCTGTTTTTT	CASSLAGSIHTGELFF
TRBV6-1	TRBJ2-7	many	.	TGTGCCAGCAGTGAGAACTCCTACGAGCAGTACTTC	CASSENSYEQYF
TRBV7-9	TRBJ1-5	.	TRBD1	TGTGCCAGCAGCTTGGCAGGGGGGCCGCAGCATTTT	CASSLAGGPQHF
TRBV7-3	TRBJ2-3	.	TRBD2	TGTGCCAGCAGCCAAGACCCCCGACTAGCGGGAGGTTATAGGGCAGATACGCAGTATTTT	CASSQDPRLAGGYRADTQYF
TRBV20-1	TRBJ2-1	many	TRBD2	TGCAGTGCTAGCTACAGGACTAGCGGGAGCAATGAGCAGTTCTTC	CSASYRTSGSNEQFF
TRBV10-3	TRBJ1-1	.	.	TGTGCCATCAGTGAGGCGGGGTCAGGCACTGAAGCTTTCTTT	CAISEAGSGTEAFF
TRBV5-1	TRBJ1-1	many	.	TGCGCCAGCAGCTGGGAACAGGTGAGGGGCACTGAAGCTTTCTTT	CASSWEQVRGTEAFF
TRBV29-1	TRBJ2-1	few	.	TGCAGCGTTTATTTTTGGGTAAATGAGCAGTTCTTC	CSVYFWVNEQFF
TRBV6-1	TRBJ2-5	many	.	TGTGCCAGCAGTGAAATGGCAGGAGCTCAAGAGACCCAGTACTTC	CASSEMAGAQETQYF
TRBV11-2	TRBJ2-7	many	.	TGTGCCAGCAGGGGGCCGGGACCCTACGAGCAGTACTTC	CASRGPGPYEQYF
TRBV4-3	TRBJ2-1	.	.	TGCGCCAGCAGCCAAGATCTTCGGGGGTCTTCGGGGGAGCAGTTCTTC	CASSQDLRGSSGEQFF
TRBV19	TRBJ2-2	.	.	TGTGCCAGTAGGCCCGACAGGTTGAGCACCGGGGAGCTGTTTTTT	CASRPDRLSTGELFF
TRBV9	TRBJ1-3	.	TRBD1	TGTGCCAGCAGCGCCCGGACAGGGGACGGAAACACCATATATTTT	CASSARTGDGNTIYF
TRBV5-5	TRBJ2-7	few	TRBD2	TGTGCCAGCAGCTCTCGGGGACTAGCGGGAGTTGGCGAGCAGTACTTC	CASSSRGLAGVGEQYF
TRBV30	TRBJ1-5	.	TRBD1	TGTGCCTGGAGTTTCGGACAGGGGAATCAGCCCCAGCATTTT	CAWSFGQGNQPQHF
TRBV29-1	TRBJ1-5	.	.	TGCAGCGTTTCCGGGTCCCTTGGGGATGGCAATCAGCCCCAGCATTTT	CSVSGSLGDGNQPQHF
TRBV7-9	TRBJ1-1	few	TRBD1	TGTGCCAGCAGCTTGGACAGGGGGCGAGAGAACACTGAAGCTTTCTTT	CASSLDRGRENTEAFF
TRBV11-3	TRBJ2-1	many	TRBD2	TGTGCCAGCAGCTTAGGGAGCGGGAAATACAATGAGCAGTTCTTC	CASSLGSGKYNEQFF
TRBV11-1	TRBJ1-6	many	TRBD1	TGTGCCAGCAGCCCCGGGACAGGGTCCTCTTCGCCCCTCCACTTT	CASSPGTGSSSPLHF
TRBV20-1	TRBJ2-1	many	TRBD1	TGCAGTGCTAGTTATATCGGGACAGGGCTATACAATGAGCAGTTCTTC	CSASYIGTGLYNEQFF
TRBV28	TRBJ1-1	many	.	TGTGCCAGCAGATACAGGGTGACCATGAACACTGAAGCTTTCTTT	CASRYRVTMNTEAFF
TRBV28	TRBJ1-2	many	.	TGTGCCAGCAGTTTAGGTCGGGGGCTCGGCTACACCTTC	CASSLGRGLGYTF
TRBV2	TRBJ1-2	many	.	TGTGCCAGCAGTGAAAGGGCGCGGGGCTATGGCTACACCTTC	CASSERARGYGYTF
TRBV20-1	TRBJ2-2	.	TRBD2	TGCAGTGCTTTCCGGACTAGCGGGTCCCCGAACACCGGGGAGCTGTTTTTT	CSAFRTSGSPNTGELFF
TRBV4-1	TRBJ2-1	.	TRBD1	TGCGCCAGCAGCCAAGTGCCGGGACAGGGGGAGGATGAGCAGTTCTTC	CASSQVPGQGEDEQFF
TRBV19	TRBJ1-5	.	.	TGTGCCAGTAGTATTCCAGGGAGCAATCAGCCCCAGCATTTT	CASSIPGSNQPQHF